Reported below is one T cell receptor beta chain. Trimming took off 1 base at V and 6 bases at J, with 15 bases between the two ends. The length of the CDR3 is 15 residues. Per germline, CDR1 MNHNS and CDR2 SASEGT. Sequenced by immunoSEQ multiplex PCR; TCRdb stores in-frame clones only, minus some. The sample records just over 80,000 clones, roughly 91% being singletons. This entry belongs to a study of control samples from healthy donors and cancer patients. This chain connects TRBV6-1 to TRBJ1-1, with TRBD1 as a possible D gene (5 bases). Sequencing was performed on blood. This TCR derives from a man in his fifties or sixties in good health. The CDR3 coding sequence is TGTGCCAGCAGTGAAGAGGCAGGGAGAGACGCTGAAGCTTTCTTT. Protein: CASSEEAGRDAEAFF.